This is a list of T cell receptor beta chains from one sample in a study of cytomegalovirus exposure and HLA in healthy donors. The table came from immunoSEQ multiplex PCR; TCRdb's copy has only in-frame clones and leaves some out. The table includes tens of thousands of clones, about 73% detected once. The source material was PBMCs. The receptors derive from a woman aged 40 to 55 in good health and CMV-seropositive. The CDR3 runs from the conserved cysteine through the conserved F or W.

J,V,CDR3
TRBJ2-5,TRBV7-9,CASSFADSRETQYF
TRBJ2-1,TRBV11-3,CASSISDSYNEQFF
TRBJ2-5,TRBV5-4,CASSLDEGVGETQYF
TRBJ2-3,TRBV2,CASSLTSGSSDTQYF
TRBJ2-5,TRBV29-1,CSVPSSPISETQYF
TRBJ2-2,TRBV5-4,CASSLATMNRGTGELFF
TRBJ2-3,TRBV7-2,CASGSAGQSSGYTQYF
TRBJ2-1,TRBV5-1,CASSLGLAGGTRSYNEQFF
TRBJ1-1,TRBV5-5,CASSLGTGNTEAFF
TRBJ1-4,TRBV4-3,CASSQEWQESIATNEKLFF
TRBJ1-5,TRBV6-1,CASSEGTFSNQPQHF
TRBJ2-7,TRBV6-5,CASNQNRGGPYEQYF
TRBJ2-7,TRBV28,CASNSGSYEQYF
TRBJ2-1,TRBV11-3,CASSTPGPGGDEQFF
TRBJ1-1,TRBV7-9,CASSLARESIAEAFF
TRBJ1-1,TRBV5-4,CASSSIDRNTEAFF
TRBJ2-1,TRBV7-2,CASSLSRNNEQFF
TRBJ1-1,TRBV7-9,CASSFGQGTTEAFF
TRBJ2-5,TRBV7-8,CASSLLGARGETQYF
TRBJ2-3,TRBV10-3,CATPSGRRTDTQYF
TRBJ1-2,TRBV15,CATSRREQGFGYTF
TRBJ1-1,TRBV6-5,CASSRGYTEAFF
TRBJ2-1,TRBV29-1,CSVRTSSSYNEQFF
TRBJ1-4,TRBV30,CAWSLNSEKLFF
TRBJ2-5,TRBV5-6,CASSLTNSDREQYF
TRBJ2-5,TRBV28,CASNSPMGASYF
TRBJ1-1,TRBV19,CASSIWGLDTEAFF
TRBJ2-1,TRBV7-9,CAITGQGYNEQFF
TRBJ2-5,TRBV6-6,CASTIDTSRAQYF
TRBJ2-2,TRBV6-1,CASSETSGGGTGELFF
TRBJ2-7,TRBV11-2,CASSRYNRQGGYEQYF
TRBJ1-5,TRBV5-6,CASSLAGQPKNQPQHF
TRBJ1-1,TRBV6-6,CASSGPGTGLNTEAFF
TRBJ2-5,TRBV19,CASSGGQQETQYF